These T cell receptor beta chains were read from a single sample in a study of human T cells and chemical hapten exposure. TCRdb used MiXCR to reprocess the RACE reads, holding one entry per CDR3 protein. The table includes under 90,000 distinct CDR3 sequences, 7.5% to 9.5% detected once. This specimen was whole blood, taken in connection with sensitization to the hapten diphenylcyclopropenone (DPC). The origin of the receptors is a woman aged 50 to 60 with alopecia areata. Some clones in this sample may be carry-over from other donors' samples. The CDR3 runs from the conserved cysteine through the conserved F or W. The order of the fields is V gene, D gene, J gene, clone size, CDR3 protein, CDR3 DNA. D genes are given only for firm matches. Clone sizes are given selectively: once, few, many, or a class where the clone is expanded.

v_gene: TRBV2; d_gene: -; j_gene: TRBJ2-6; abundance: -; CDR3aa: CASMTNSGANVLTF; CDR3nt: TGTGCCAGCATGACCAACTCTGGGGCCAACGTCCTGACTTTC
v_gene: TRBV6-5; d_gene: TRBD1; j_gene: TRBJ1-2; abundance: -; CDR3aa: CASRVFSDRPQANYGYTF; CDR3nt: TGTGCCAGCAGAGTCTTTTCGGACAGGCCCCAGGCTAACTATGGCTACACCTTC
v_gene: TRBV7-9; d_gene: TRBD2; j_gene: TRBJ2-3; abundance: few; CDR3aa: CASSSPYAGGTDTQYF; CDR3nt: TGTGCCAGCAGCTCTCCCTACGCGGGGGGCACAGATACGCAGTATTTT
v_gene: TRBV12-3/TRBV12-4; d_gene: TRBD2; j_gene: TRBJ2-4; abundance: few; CDR3aa: CASSLGGLGAKNIQYF; CDR3nt: TGTGCCAGCAGTTTGGGAGGGCTTGGGGCCAAAAACATTCAGTACTTC
v_gene: TRBV2; d_gene: TRBD2; j_gene: TRBJ2-3; abundance: -; CDR3aa: CASSEASGRPDTQYF; CDR3nt: TGTGCCAGCAGTGAAGCCAGCGGGAGGCCAGATACGCAGTATTTT
v_gene: TRBV25-1; d_gene: TRBD1; j_gene: TRBJ1-6; abundance: many; CDR3aa: CASRGGTVNSPLHF; CDR3nt: TGTGCCAGCAGGGGAGGGACAGTCAATTCACCCCTCCACTTT
v_gene: TRBV25-1; d_gene: -; j_gene: TRBJ1-2; abundance: few; CDR3aa: CASSEVEANYGYTF; CDR3nt: TGTGCCAGCAGTGAAGTTGAGGCTAACTATGGCTACACCTTC
v_gene: TRBV7-8; d_gene: -; j_gene: TRBJ2-3; abundance: few; CDR3aa: CASSLALTASTDTQYF; CDR3nt: TGTGCCAGCAGCTTAGCCCTTACAGCTAGCACAGATACGCAGTATTTT
v_gene: TRBV11-2; d_gene: TRBD2; j_gene: TRBJ2-1; abundance: many; CDR3aa: CASSFTSGSYDEQFF; CDR3nt: TGTGCCAGCAGTTTTACAAGCGGGAGTTACGATGAGCAGTTCTTC
v_gene: TRBV28; d_gene: TRBD1; j_gene: TRBJ2-3; abundance: -; CDR3aa: CASSRGDREADTQYF; CDR3nt: TGTGCCAGCAGTCGCGGGGACAGGGAGGCAGATACGCAGTATTTT
v_gene: TRBV7-9; d_gene: -; j_gene: TRBJ1-5; abundance: -; CDR3aa: CASSPENQGNQPQHF; CDR3nt: TGTGCCAGCAGCCCCGAGAACCAGGGCAATCAGCCCCAGCATTTT
v_gene: TRBV28; d_gene: -; j_gene: TRBJ1-5; abundance: few; CDR3aa: CASSAQGYNQPQHF; CDR3nt: TGTGCCAGCAGCGCACAGGGTTACAATCAGCCCCAGCATTTT
v_gene: TRBV27; d_gene: -; j_gene: TRBJ1-2; abundance: many; CDR3aa: CASSLSGTPYGYTF; CDR3nt: TGTGCCAGCAGTTTATCAGGGACCCCTTATGGCTACACCTTC
v_gene: TRBV6-5; d_gene: -; j_gene: TRBJ2-3; abundance: few; CDR3aa: CASSSGLSDTQYF; CDR3nt: TGTGCCAGCAGTAGTGGGCTGTCGGATACGCAGTATTTT
v_gene: TRBV10-2; d_gene: -; j_gene: TRBJ1-5; abundance: many; CDR3aa: CASSESRRGEGQPQHF; CDR3nt: TGCGCCAGCAGTGAGTCGCGCAGGGGAGAAGGTCAGCCCCAGCATTTT
v_gene: TRBV12-3/TRBV12-4; d_gene: -; j_gene: TRBJ1-1; abundance: many; CDR3aa: CASSLSENTEAFF; CDR3nt: TGTGCCAGCAGTTTATCAGAGAACACTGAAGCTTTCTTT
v_gene: TRBV19; d_gene: -; j_gene: TRBJ2-3; abundance: few; CDR3aa: CATTPDLVVTDTQYF; CDR3nt: TGTGCCACGACCCCGGACCTGGTCGTTACAGATACGCAGTATTTT
v_gene: TRBV10-1; d_gene: -; j_gene: TRBJ2-7; abundance: few; CDR3aa: CASSVGRGKQYF; CDR3nt: TGCGCCAGCAGTGTGGGACGCGGAAAGCAGTACTTC
v_gene: TRBV29-1; d_gene: -; j_gene: TRBJ2-3; abundance: many; CDR3aa: CSVGRRIAVAGDTQYF; CDR3nt: TGCAGCGTCGGGCGGCGGATCGCCGTTGCGGGAGATACGCAGTATTTT
v_gene: TRBV2; d_gene: TRBD2; j_gene: TRBJ2-3; abundance: -; CDR3aa: CASSGYSGGTDTQYF; CDR3nt: TGTGCCAGCAGTGGTTACAGCGGGGGCACAGATACGCAGTATTTT
v_gene: TRBV2; d_gene: -; j_gene: TRBJ2-7; abundance: many; CDR3aa: CASSQIGSEQYF; CDR3nt: TGTGCCAGCAGTCAAATAGGATCCGAGCAGTACTTC
v_gene: TRBV6-5; d_gene: TRBD1; j_gene: TRBJ2-7; abundance: -; CDR3aa: CASRRTGVFYEQYF; CDR3nt: TGTGCCAGCAGGAGGACAGGGGTTTTTTACGAGCAGTACTTC
v_gene: TRBV9; d_gene: -; j_gene: TRBJ2-1; abundance: -; CDR3aa: CASSVVSGLNNEQFF; CDR3nt: TGTGCCAGCAGCGTAGTGTCGGGGCTGAACAATGAGCAGTTCTTC
v_gene: TRBV6-5; d_gene: -; j_gene: TRBJ1-1; abundance: few; CDR3aa: CASNRGGSAAFF; CDR3nt: TGTGCCAGCAACCGGGGGGGGTCGGCAGCTTTCTTT
v_gene: TRBV7-2; d_gene: -; j_gene: TRBJ1-1; abundance: once; CDR3aa: CASSLRGGADTEAFF; CDR3nt: TGTGCCAGCAGCCTCCGGGGGGGGGCTGACACTGAAGCTTTCTTT
v_gene: TRBV7-2; d_gene: -; j_gene: TRBJ1-6; abundance: many; CDR3aa: CASSPYNSPLHF; CDR3nt: TGTGCCAGCAGCCCCTATAATTCACCCCTCCACTTT
v_gene: TRBV3-1; d_gene: -; j_gene: TRBJ1-1; abundance: -; CDR3aa: CASSHLFPPCEAFF; CDR3nt: TGTGCCAGCAGCCACCTCTTTCCGCCTTGTGAAGCTTTCTTT
v_gene: TRBV27; d_gene: -; j_gene: TRBJ2-1; abundance: -; CDR3aa: CASSTGPPYNEQFF; CDR3nt: TGTGCCAGCAGTACGGGACCGCCATACAATGAGCAGTTCTTC
v_gene: TRBV19; d_gene: TRBD2; j_gene: TRBJ2-1; abundance: many; CDR3aa: CASSIVAGGPLGEQFF; CDR3nt: TGTGCCAGTAGTATAGTGGCGGGAGGGCCTCTTGGTGAGCAGTTCTTC
v_gene: TRBV4-2; d_gene: TRBD2; j_gene: TRBJ2-2; abundance: -; CDR3aa: CASSQDQAAGGVRELFF; CDR3nt: TGTGCCAGCAGCCAAGATCAGGCAGCGGGGGGGGTCCGGGAGCTGTTTTTT
v_gene: TRBV9; d_gene: -; j_gene: TRBJ1-1; abundance: many; CDR3aa: CASSPGQNTEAFF; CDR3nt: TGTGCCAGCAGCCCCGGACAGAACACTGAAGCTTTCTTT
v_gene: TRBV4-3; d_gene: TRBD1; j_gene: TRBJ2-7; abundance: -; CDR3aa: CASSQRTGYEQYF; CDR3nt: TGCGCCAGCAGCCAACGGACAGGGTACGAGCAGTACTTC
v_gene: TRBV27; d_gene: TRBD1; j_gene: TRBJ2-3; abundance: few; CDR3aa: CASSFGQGVGDTQYF; CDR3nt: TGTGCCAGCAGTTTTGGCCAGGGGGTCGGAGATACGCAGTATTTT
v_gene: TRBV5-1; d_gene: -; j_gene: TRBJ1-1; abundance: few; CDR3aa: CASSWAGASTEAFF; CDR3nt: TGCGCCAGCAGCTGGGCGGGGGCGAGCACTGAAGCTTTCTTT
v_gene: TRBV20-1; d_gene: -; j_gene: TRBJ2-3; abundance: once; CDR3aa: CSARGRQEGDTQYF; CDR3nt: TGCAGTGCTAGGGGTCGGCAGGAGGGAGATACGCAGTATTTT
v_gene: TRBV10-3; d_gene: -; j_gene: TRBJ2-3; abundance: -; CDR3aa: CAISETDTQYF; CDR3nt: TGTGCCATCAGTGAGACGGATACGCAGTATTTT
v_gene: TRBV7-9; d_gene: TRBD2; j_gene: TRBJ2-1; abundance: many; CDR3aa: CASSPKGVGTSTSSYNEQFF; CDR3nt: TGTGCCAGCAGCCCGAAGGGGGTGGGGACTAGCACCAGCTCCTACAATGAGCAGTTCTTC
v_gene: TRBV12-3/TRBV12-4; d_gene: TRBD1; j_gene: TRBJ1-3; abundance: many; CDR3aa: CASSMMGQASGNTIYF; CDR3nt: TGTGCCAGCAGTATGATGGGACAGGCTTCTGGAAACACCATATATTTT
v_gene: TRBV10-3; d_gene: -; j_gene: TRBJ1-2; abundance: many; CDR3aa: CAISARGAEGYGYTF; CDR3nt: TGTGCCATCAGCGCGAGGGGGGCGGAGGGATATGGCTACACCTTC
v_gene: TRBV7-8; d_gene: TRBD2; j_gene: TRBJ2-3; abundance: -; CDR3aa: CASSLPRVASGGDTQYF; CDR3nt: TGTGCCAGCAGCCTGCCCCGGGTGGCTAGCGGGGGAGATACGCAGTATTTT
v_gene: TRBV11-2; d_gene: TRBD2; j_gene: TRBJ2-3; abundance: many; CDR3aa: CASSSGRERINTQYF; CDR3nt: TGTGCCAGCAGCTCTGGGCGGGAGCGGATTAATACGCAGTATTTT
v_gene: TRBV12-5; d_gene: TRBD1; j_gene: TRBJ2-1; abundance: -; CDR3aa: CASTEDRVWSEQFF; CDR3nt: TGTGCTAGTACGGAGGACAGGGTATGGAGTGAGCAGTTCTTC
v_gene: TRBV30; d_gene: -; j_gene: TRBJ1-5; abundance: -; CDR3aa: CAWSAGSNQPQHF; CDR3nt: TGTGCCTGGAGTGCGGGTAGCAATCAGCCCCAGCATTTT
v_gene: TRBV29-1; d_gene: TRBD1; j_gene: TRBJ1-3; abundance: many; CDR3aa: CSVATGTGTGNTIYF; CDR3nt: TGCAGCGTAGCAACCGGGACAGGGACTGGAAACACCATATATTTT
v_gene: TRBV3-1; d_gene: -; j_gene: TRBJ2-5; abundance: -; CDR3aa: CASSQALRDQETQYF; CDR3nt: TGTGCCAGCAGCCAAGCGTTAAGAGACCAAGAGACCCAGTACTTC